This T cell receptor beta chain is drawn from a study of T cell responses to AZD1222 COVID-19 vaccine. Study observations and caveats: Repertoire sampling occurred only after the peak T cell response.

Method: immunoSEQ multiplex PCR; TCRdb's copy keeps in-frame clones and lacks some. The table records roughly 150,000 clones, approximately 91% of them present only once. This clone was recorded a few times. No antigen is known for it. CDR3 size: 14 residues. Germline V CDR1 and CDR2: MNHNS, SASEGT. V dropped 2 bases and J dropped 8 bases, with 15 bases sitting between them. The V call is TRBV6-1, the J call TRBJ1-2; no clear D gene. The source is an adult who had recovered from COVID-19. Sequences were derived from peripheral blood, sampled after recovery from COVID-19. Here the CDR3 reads CASSERTASQGYTF. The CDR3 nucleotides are TGTGCCAGCAGTGAACGAACCGCCTCCCAGGGCTACACCTTC.